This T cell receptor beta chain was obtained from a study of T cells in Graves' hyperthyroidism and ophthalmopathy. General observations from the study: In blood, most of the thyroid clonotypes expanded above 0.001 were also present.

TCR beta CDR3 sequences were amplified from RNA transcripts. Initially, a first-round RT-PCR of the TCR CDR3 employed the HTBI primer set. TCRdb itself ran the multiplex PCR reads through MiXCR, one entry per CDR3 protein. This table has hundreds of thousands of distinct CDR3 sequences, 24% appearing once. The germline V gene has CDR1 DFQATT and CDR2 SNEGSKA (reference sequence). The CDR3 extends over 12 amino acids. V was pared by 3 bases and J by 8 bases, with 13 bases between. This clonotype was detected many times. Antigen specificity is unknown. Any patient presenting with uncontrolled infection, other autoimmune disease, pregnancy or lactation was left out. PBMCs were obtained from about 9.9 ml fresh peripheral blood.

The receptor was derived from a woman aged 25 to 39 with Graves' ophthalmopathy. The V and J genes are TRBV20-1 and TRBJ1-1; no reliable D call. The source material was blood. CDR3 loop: CSASKLGLEAFF. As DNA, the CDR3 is TGCAGTGCTAGTAAGCTGGGTCTAGAAGCTTTCTTT.